This T cell receptor beta chain originates from a study of regulatory T cells in long-lasting Graves disease (dated by TCRdb to the early 2020s). Study-level background: Antithyroid drugs had been taken for less than 3 months by newly diagnosed Graves' disease patients. This study used TCR sequencing and RNA sequencing of peripheral blood to compare persistent Graves' disease patients against newly diagnosed Graves' disease patients. The study was registered as a clinical trial and conducted in China. A total of some 35 samples underwent TCR sequencing, from some 13 patients with persistent Graves' disease and 20 or so patients with newly diagnosed Graves' disease. Study-level results and caveats: The authors acknowledged the small sample size as a limitation that may reduce accuracy. Compared with newly diagnosed patients, patients with persistent Graves' disease had lower TCR Shannon entropy and fewer highly expanded clones, which suggests clonal expansion. Only peripheral blood was studied, because thyroid tissue, the primary lesion, was inaccessible. Sequencing and analysis were restricted to the TCR beta chain. A larger number of public clonotypes was shared among persistent patients (approximately 2,500) than among newly diagnosed patients (about 990).

Library method: multiplex PCR. Sequencing relied on an Illumina HiSeq 4000. To build TCR beta libraries, CDR3 regions were amplified by Arm-PCR using iRepertoire HTBI primers. Gel purification was performed on PCR products prior to sequencing. The original pipeline was this. Gene usage analysis of CDR3 amino acid clonotypes relied on the 55 to 80 TRBV and around 13 TRBJ segments identified across samples. COPE and FqMerger were used to merge filtered high-quality paired reads into contigs. BLAST was used to align contigs to IMGT TRBV, TRBD and TRBJ reference genes, and CDR3 was defined according to IMGT. Highly expanded clones were defined as clonotypes with a frequency above 0.1%. Repertoire diversity was measured by Shannon entropy, and V-J evenness by the Gini coefficient. Clonotypes shared by more than one individual were considered public. The public sequencing data were trimmed at Q25 with fastp and processed into clonotypes with MiXCR by TCRdb, which kept only in-frame beta chains. Each entry merges the rows of one CDR3 protein and shows their most common DNA and genes. These V and J calls derive from TCRdb rather than the authors' analysis. The sample has roughly 380,000 distinct CDR3 sequences on record, 16% of them singletons. The ten largest clones take up 30% of the sample.

This clonotype has more than one count but fewer than ten. It has no known antigen specificity. Per-base quality was not reported, and no clone a single base away is much larger than it. The sample's time point, from its label and the paper: newly diagnosed GD, antithyroid drugs for less than 3 months. For both TCR sequencing and RNA sequencing, RNA was extracted from PBMCs in TRIzol. Graves' disease was diagnosed according to American Thyroid Association guidelines. The patients came from an endocrinology department in Xi'an, China. From each patient, approximately 10 milliliters of peripheral blood was collected into an EDTA anticoagulant tube. Ficoll Paque Plus density gradient separation was used to isolate PBMCs, and no additional T cell sorting was done. An Agilent 2100 Bioanalyzer and agarose gel were used to assess RNA quality, and a NanoDrop 2000 was used to measure RNA concentration. These data were likewise used in another study, on T cells in Graves' hyperthyroidism and ophthalmopathy. As noted in the second study: Stable Graves' hyperthyroidism was defined as no progression to ophthalmopathy during 18 months of follow-up. Hyperthyroidism patients were newly diagnosed, had a disease duration of under 2 months, and were aged 18 to 65 years. Exclusion was applied to patients with uncontrolled infections, other autoimmune diseases, pregnancy or lactation. Diagnoses were based on clinical symptoms, serum thyroxine and TRAb, thyroid ultrasound and orbital computed tomography. For the first round of RT-PCR on the TCR CDR3, the HTBI primer set was used together with the Qiagen OneStep RT-PCR kit. Most expanded thyroid clonotypes (frequency above 0.001) were also found in blood, which suggests that blood repertoires may mirror thyroid immune responses. A model built on a 13 V-J signature distinguished ophthalmopathy from stable hyperthyroidism, reaching about 88% sensitivity and about 81% specificity in cross-validation and 80%/75% in testing. During validation, the model predicted progression to ophthalmopathy a median of roughly 7.1 months ahead of onset, with 60% to 71% sensitivity and 72% to 85% specificity. To identify distinguishing TCR V-J signatures, a discovery cohort of around 100 patients was used, comprising 40 to 45 with Graves' ophthalmopathy and approximately 57 with stable Graves' hyperthyroidism. An independent validation cohort of fewer than 20 hyperthyroidism patients and approximately 17 patients who later progressed to ophthalmopathy tested prospective prediction of ophthalmopathy. The roughly 100 discovery patients were randomly split 7:3 into training and test sets. The study also compared thyroid tissue and blood T-cell repertoires from about 6 Graves' hyperthyroidism patients. Once sampling was done, hyperthyroidism patients were given methimazole at a starting dose of 30 mg daily, whereas ophthalmopathy patients were given high-dose intravenous methylprednisolone. The libraries were constructed in a second round of multiplex PCR and then size-selected and purified. The libraries were sequenced on an Illumina HiSeq2000 using paired-end 100 bp reads. SOAPnuke was used to process the raw data, with reads discarded if the reads contained adapters or uncalled bases, had a mean Phred below 15, or lacked an exact constant-primer or identifier match. COPE v1.2.5 was used to merge high-quality paired reads, and clonotypes were defined as unique nucleotide sequences. Clonotypes were aligned to IMGT TRBV, TRBD and TRBJ reference segments using MiTCR v1.1. The analysis included only V-J combinations with a frequency above 0.0001, which together covered 99% to 99.2% of the repertoires. The TCS score was defined as F50 (clonal expansion) divided by E x V (chaos), with BLOSUM62-based TCRdist calculated between CDR3 peptides within each V-J. Welch's t-statistics and random forest reduced just over 500 V-J features to 13, which were used in a naive Bayes classifier (R e1071). Sample size was not statistically predetermined, and blinding of investigators to group allocation was not performed. The paper reports TCR Vbeta CDR3 sequencing of roughly 140 peripheral blood samples: some 41 ophthalmopathy, fewer than 85 hyperthyroidism and approximately 17 progressor patients.

The origin of this receptor is a man aged 40-55 years with Graves disease. Donor details come from another sample of the same person, matched by shared clones. This specimen consisted of peripheral blood mononuclear cells (PBMCs), obtained at new diagnosis, from a patient treated with antithyroid drugs.

In nucleotide form, the sequence is TGTGCCAGCTTACCCCCCCCCCCTCTACAGGGGCCGGAAGGGCCCCAGCATTTT. This encodes CASLPPPPLQGPEGPQHF. The chain uses TRBV28 and TRBJ1-5; a stretch of 7 junction bases matches TRBD1. The germline V and J ends show losses of 8 bases and 9 bases respectively, and no gene match explains 25 bases of the junction. Based on the germline V gene, the CDR1 and CDR2 sequences are MDHEN and SYDVKM. Taken from cysteine to phenylalanine, the CDR3 has 18 residues. This entry keeps only the CDR3 DNA: 54 bases, framed from base 1.